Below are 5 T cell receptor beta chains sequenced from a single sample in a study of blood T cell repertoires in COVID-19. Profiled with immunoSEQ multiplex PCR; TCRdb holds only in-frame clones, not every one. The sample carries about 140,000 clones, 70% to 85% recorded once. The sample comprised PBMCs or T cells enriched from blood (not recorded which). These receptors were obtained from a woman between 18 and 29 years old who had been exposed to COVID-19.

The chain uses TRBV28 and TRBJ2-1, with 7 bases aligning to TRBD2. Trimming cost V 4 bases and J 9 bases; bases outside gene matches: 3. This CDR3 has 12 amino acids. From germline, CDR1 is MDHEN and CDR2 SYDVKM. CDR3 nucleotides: TGTGCCAGCAGTTCGCCGGGGGGTGAGCAGTTCTTC. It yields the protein CASSSPGGEQFF.

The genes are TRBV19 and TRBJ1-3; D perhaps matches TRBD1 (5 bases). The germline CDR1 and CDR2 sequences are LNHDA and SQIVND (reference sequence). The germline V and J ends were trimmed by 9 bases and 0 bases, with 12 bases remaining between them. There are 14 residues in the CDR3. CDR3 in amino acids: CASTQGGSGNTIYF. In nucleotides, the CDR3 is TGTGCCAGCACCCAGGGAGGCTCTGGAAACACCATATATTTT.

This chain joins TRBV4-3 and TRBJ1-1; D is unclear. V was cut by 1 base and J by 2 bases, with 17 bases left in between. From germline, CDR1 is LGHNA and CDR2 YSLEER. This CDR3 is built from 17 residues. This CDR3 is CASSQGRSTKINTEAFF. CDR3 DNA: TGCGCCAGCAGCCAAGGTCGTTCTACGAAAATCAACACTGAAGCTTTCTTT.

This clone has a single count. CDR3 in amino acids: CASTGRNTGELFF. The DNA for the CDR3 is TGTGCCAGTACAGGCCGGAACACCGGGGAGCTGTTTTTT. This chain uses TRBV19 with TRBJ2-2, with D hard to call. Germline V lookup: CDR1 LNHDA, CDR2 SQIVND (reference sequence). This CDR3 spans 13 amino acids. V lost 7 bases to trimming and J lost 1 base, with 7 bases between them.

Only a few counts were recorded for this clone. CDR3 protein: CASTAGNQPQHF. Written as DNA, the CDR3 is TGTGCCAGCACGGCAGGTAATCAGCCCCAGCATTTT. The rearrangement joins TRBV2 to TRBJ1-5, with no clear D. CDR3 size: 12 residues. Germline CDR1 is SNHLY and CDR2 is FYNNEI. V was cut by 7 bases and J by 4 bases, with 8 bases left in between.